This T cell receptor (beta chain) was captured in a study of T-cell reconstitution after alpha-beta-depleted transplantation in children. This clonotype has a count of ten or more. Unique molecular identifiers tagged the TCRbeta library. Using its own MiXCR run on the PCR reads, TCRdb lists one record per CDR3 protein. The table shows about 460,000 distinct CDR3 sequences, with around 13% occurring only once. V shed 5 bases, J shed 2 bases, and the junction held 3 bases outside the gene matches. Looked up from germline, CDR1 is KGHDR and CDR2 is SFDVKD. This CDR3 is built from 14 residues. The sequencing here drew on PBMCs from the stem cell graft donor, taken from the stem cell graft. The receptor comes from a human donor who donated a stem cell graft to a child with combined immunodeficiency. This chain connects TRBV24-1 to TRBJ2-5; 8 bases line up with TRBD2. The CDR3, as DNA: TGTGCCACCAGTGGAGCGGGGGCACAAGAGACCCAGTACTTC. It translates to CATSGAGAQETQYF.